These 13 T cell receptor beta chains were sequenced from one sample in a study of blood T cells in healthy people across ages. Through a sample-barcoded 5' primer and a J-beta primer mix, a second PCR was run for about 6 to 11 cycles. From the 5' RACE reads, TCRdb called clonotypes with MiXCR, one entry per CDR3 protein. The table lists around 990,000 distinct CDR3 sequences, roughly a quarter of them singletons. The data were also submitted as part of a second study, on T cells of mothers and their children.

The material sequenced was blood. Source of these receptors: a girl aged 2-10 years in good health.

This clonotype was observed a handful of times. The V call is TRBV9, the J call TRBJ2-2; 9 nucleotides agree with TRBD1. There are 15 residues in the CDR3. Unmatched junction bases numbered 5, after V lost 2 bases and J lost 6 bases. Germline CDR1 and CDR2: SGDLS and YYNGEE. The CDR3 sequence is CASSVSQGAAGELFF. The DNA for the CDR3 is TGTGCCAGCAGCGTTTCACAGGGGGCGGCCGGGGAGCTGTTTTTT.

This clonotype was observed a few times. A much larger clone differs from this one at a single base, so this may be a read error. The rearrangement links TRBV28 to TRBJ2-1; D may be TRBD2 (5 bases). Between the trimmed V and J ends, which lost 5 bases and 3 bases, there was a span of 8 bases. Germline lookup yields CDR1 MDHEN and CDR2 SYDVKM. The CDR3 runs 13 residues. The CDR3 DNA sequence: TGTGCCAGCAGTGCTAGCTTCTACAATGAGCAGTTCTTC. Amino acid sequence: CASSASFYNEQFF.

The rearrangement uses TRBV7-2 and TRBJ1-2; D uncertain. This CDR3 region has 11 residues. The V gene's germline CDR1 is SGHTA and CDR2 FQGNSA. Between the trimmed V and J ends, which lost 3 bases and 11 bases, there was a span of 10 bases. The CDR3 DNA sequence: TGTGCCAGCAGCTTGAGGATGGAATACACCTTC. Its translation is CASSLRMEYTF.

The chain recombines TRBV29-1 with TRBJ2-7, with D hard to call. Germline assignment: CDR1 SQVTM and CDR2 ANQGSEA. There are 10 residues in the CDR3. V shed 7 bases and J shed 4 bases, with 8 bases lying between them. The CDR3 loop reads CSAGLYEQYF. The CDR3 bases are TGCAGCGCTGGGCTTTACGAGCAGTACTTC.

The genes are TRBV5-1 and TRBJ2-1; D unresolved. Gene TRBJ2-7 matches the end of the DNA better, so the J call may be wrong. CDR1 SGHRS and CDR2 YFSETQ come from the germline V gene. The CDR3 contains 15 residues. The CDR3 loop is CASSRGDSISYEQYF. The CDR3 DNA sequence: TGCGCCAGCAGCCGAGGAGATTCGATTTCCTACGAGCAGTACTTC.

The V gene is TRBV29-1, the J gene TRBJ1-2; maybe TRBD1 (5 bases). This CDR3 is 13 amino acids long. The germline gives CDR1 SQVTM, CDR2 ANQGSEA. With 5 bases removed from V and 4 bases from J, the gap between germline ends came to 14 bases. In DNA form, the CDR3 reads TGCAGCGTTCGGACTTTTGACAGCTATGGCTACACCTTC. This sequence encodes CSVRTFDSYGYTF.

This clonotype turned up a few times. This chain uses TRBV28 with TRBJ1-1; weak D call: TRBD1 (5 bases). V lost 7 bases and J lost 2, with 23 bases in between. CDR1 is MDHEN and CDR2 is SYDVKM in the germline V gene. The CDR3 contains 17 residues. The CDR3: CASTFPGPAIINTEAFF. CDR3 in DNA: TGTGCCAGCACTTTCCCGGGACCGGCTATAATTAACACTGAAGCTTTCTTT.

This chain links TRBV7-9 with TRBJ2-5; D not resolved. Trimming pared 3 bases from V and 3 bases from J, leaving 23 bases between. This CDR3 region has 18 residues. Per germline, CDR1 SEHNR and CDR2 FQNEAQ (reference sequence). CDR3 protein: CASSFNLEGGDKKETQYF. The CDR3 nucleotides read TGTGCCAGCAGCTTTAATCTGGAAGGCGGTGACAAGAAAGAGACCCAGTACTTC. The variable domain in full, with the rest retrieved from reference TRBV7-9 and TRBJ2-5, is DTGVSQNPRHKITKRGQNVTFRCDPISEHNRLYWYRQTLGQGPEFLTYFQNEAQLEKSRLLSDRFSAERPKGSFSTLEIQRTEQGDSAMYLCASSFNLEGGDKKETQYFGPGTRLLVL.

This clonotype was found a few times. The chain has TRBV9 and TRBJ1-4; TRBD1 might be the D (6 bases). Germline CDR1 SGDLS, CDR2 YYNGEE. Between the trimmed V and J ends, which lost 5 bases and 12 bases, there was a span of 14 bases. CDR3 length: 12 amino acids. CDR3 region: CASSQGMNQLFF. DNA of the CDR3: TGTGCCAGCAGTCAGGGGATGAATCAACTGTTTTTT. The full variable domain, completed using reference TRBV9 and TRBJ1-4, is DSGVTQTPKHLITATGQRVTLRCSPRSGDLSVYWYQQSLDQGLQFLIQYYNGEERAKGNILERFSAQQFPDLHSELNLSSLELGDSALYFCASSQGMNQLFFGSGTQLSVL.

This clonotype occurred a few times. The chain combines TRBV6-5 with TRBJ2-2, with no clear D. Germline V gene sequence: CDR1 MNHEY, CDR2 SVGAGI. The CDR3 extends over 14 amino acids. The V end lost 10 bases, the J end lost 1 base, and 13 bases lay between the germline ends. The CDR3 region is CATLIKGNTGELFF. The CDR3 DNA sequence: TGTGCCACCCTTATAAAGGGGAACACCGGGGAGCTGTTTTTT.

The J gene is TRBJ1-4, the V gene TRBV20-1, with D perhaps matching TRBD1 (6 bases). The CDR3 is made up of 14 amino acids. Trimming removed 5 bases at V and 7 bases at J, with 17 bases between. Germline-derived CDR1 and CDR2 are DFQATT and SNEGSKA (reference sequence). For the CDR3, the DNA is TGCAGTGCTCGCCTGGTGGGACATGGTGAAAAACTGTTTTTT. Translated, it gives CSARLVGHGEKLFF.

The chain carries TRBV20-1 and TRBJ2-5; the D gene could be TRBD1 or TRBD2 (5 bases each). CDR3 length: 12 residues. V was shortened by 5 bases and J by 4 bases, with 11 bases between the two germline ends. Germline V CDR1 and CDR2: DFQATT, SNEGSKA (reference sequence). The CDR3 sequence is CSALTGGETQYF. The DNA of the CDR3 is TGCAGTGCTCTCACTGGGGGAGAGACCCAGTACTTC.

This clonotype occurred a few times. This chain links TRBV10-3 with TRBJ2-1, with TRBD2 identical over 10 bases. J gave up 9 bases and V 4 bases, and 9 bases lay outside the gene matches. The CDR3 contains 15 residues. CDR1 ENHRY and CDR2 SYGVKD come from the germline V gene. CDR3 DNA sequence: TGTGCCATCAGTGCGGCTAGCGGGAGTTTTGGTGAGCAGTTCTTC. The encoded protein is CAISAASGSFGEQFF.